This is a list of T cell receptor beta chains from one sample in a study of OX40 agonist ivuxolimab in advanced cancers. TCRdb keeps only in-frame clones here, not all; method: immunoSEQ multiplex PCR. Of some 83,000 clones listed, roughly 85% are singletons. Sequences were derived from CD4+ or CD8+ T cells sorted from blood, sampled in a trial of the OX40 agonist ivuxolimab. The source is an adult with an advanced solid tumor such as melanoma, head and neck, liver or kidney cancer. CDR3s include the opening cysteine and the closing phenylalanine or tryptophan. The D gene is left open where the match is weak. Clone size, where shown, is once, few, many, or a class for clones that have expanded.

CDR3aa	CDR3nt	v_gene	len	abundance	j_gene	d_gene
CASSFSFGRGGRYGYTF	TGTGCCAGCAGCTTTAGCTTCGGACGGGGGGGCCGATATGGCTACACCTTC	TRBV11-2	17	.	TRBJ1-2	.
CASQRNQGRGNTIYF	TGTGCCAGCCAACGAAATCAGGGTCGGGGAAACACCATATATTTT	TRBV18	15	.	TRBJ1-3	.
CAGNGRIPNSPLHF	TGTGCCGGCAACGGGAGGATTCCTAATTCACCCCTCCACTTT	TRBV6-1	14	.	TRBJ1-6	.
CAISDDLREQFF	TGTGCCATCAGTGATGACTTGCGTGAGCAGTTCTTC	TRBV10-3	12	once	TRBJ2-1	.
CASSQAGVANYGYTF	TGCGCCAGCAGCCAAGCAGGGGTCGCTAACTATGGCTACACCTTC	TRBV4-1	15	once	TRBJ1-2	.
CASSLMIGELFF	TGTGCCAGCAGCTTGATGATCGGGGAGCTGTTTTTT	TRBV5-5	12	.	TRBJ2-2	.
CASSLERRDNEKLFF	TGCGCCAGCAGCTTGGAGCGAAGGGACAACGAAAAACTGTTTTTT	TRBV5-1	15	.	TRBJ1-4	.
CASRSPGYEQYF	TGTGCCAGCAGATCCCCGGGGTACGAGCAGTACTTC	TRBV6-6	12	.	TRBJ2-7	.
CASSTGPRGGELFF	TGTGCCAGCAGTACTGGGCCCCGGGGCGGGGAGCTGTTTTTT	TRBV6-6	14	.	TRBJ2-2	.
CASSRGDEAFF	TGTGCCAGCTCACGGGGCGACGAAGCTTTCTTT	TRBV18	11	once	TRBJ1-1	.
CASSYRDRRTEAFF	TGTGCCAGCAGTTACAGGGACAGACGAACTGAAGCTTTCTTT	TRBV6-5	14	.	TRBJ1-1	TRBD1
CASSATGTATPLHF	TGTGCCAGCAGTGCAACGGGGACAGCTACACCCCTCCACTTT	TRBV27	14	.	TRBJ1-6	TRBD1
CAREDKTNYGYTF	TGTGCCCGCGAGGACAAGACTAACTATGGCTACACCTTC	TRBV7-2	13	once	TRBJ1-2	.
CASSLLGAPTDTQYF	TGTGCCAGCAGCTTGTTAGGGGCCCCCACAGATACGCAGTATTTT	TRBV11-3	15	.	TRBJ2-3	.
CASRRRESTDTQYF	TGTGCCAGCAGACGACGAGAAAGCACAGATACGCAGTATTTT	TRBV6-5	14	.	TRBJ2-3	.
CASSPRGGVSDTQYF	TGTGCCAGCAGCCCACGGGGGGGAGTCTCGGATACGCAGTATTTT	TRBV5-4	15	.	TRBJ2-3	TRBD2
CASSESTGLGGPGNGYTF	TGCGCCAGCAGTGAGTCGACAGGTCTGGGAGGTCCGGGGAATGGCTACACCTTC	TRBV10-2	18	.	TRBJ1-2	.
CASSEAGLNTEAFF	TGCGCCAGCAGTGAGGCGGGTTTGAACACTGAAGCTTTCTTT	TRBV10-2	14	.	TRBJ1-1	.
CASSQQGATEAFF	TGTGCCAGCAGTCAACAGGGGGCCACTGAAGCTTTCTTT	TRBV6-5	13	.	TRBJ1-1	TRBD1
CASSFNQPNSPLHF	TGTGCCAGCAGCTTTAATCAGCCTAATTCACCCCTCCACTTT	TRBV11-2	14	few	TRBJ1-6	.
CASKQTQAVNEKLFF	TGTGCCTCTAAGCAAACACAGGCCGTTAATGAAAAACTGTTTTTT	TRBV30	15	.	TRBJ1-4	.
CSVGGTNRPDTQYF	TGCAGCGTTGGAGGAACTAACAGGCCGGATACGCAGTATTTT	TRBV29-1	14	.	TRBJ2-3	.
CASSSFRTGTYEQYF	TGTGCCAGTAGTTCTTTCCGGACGGGGACCTACGAGCAGTACTTC	TRBV19	15	.	TRBJ2-7	.
CSVEDLVGNTEAFF	TGCAGCGTTGAAGATCTAGTCGGGAACACTGAAGCTTTCTTT	TRBV29-1	14	once	TRBJ1-1	.
CASSTYRTGGREKLFF	TGTGCCAGCAGCACTTATCGGACAGGGGGCAGGGAAAAACTGTTTTTT	TRBV11-3	16	.	TRBJ1-4	TRBD1
CASSLTTGGNYGYTF	TGCGCCAGCAGCTTGACCACAGGGGGGAACTATGGCTACACCTTC	TRBV5-1	15	.	TRBJ1-2	TRBD1
CASSLVMPSYEQYF	TGTGCCAGCAGCTTGGTCATGCCGTCCTACGAGCAGTACTTC	TRBV5-8	14	.	TRBJ2-7	.
CASSFRGEQYF	TGTGCCAGCAGCTTTCGTGGTGAGCAGTACTTC	TRBV7-2	11	.	TRBJ2-7	.
CASFSGAPSYEQYF	TGTGCCAGTTTTAGCGGGGCCCCCTCCTACGAGCAGTACTTC	TRBV6-1	14	.	TRBJ2-7	TRBD2
CASSQDRAGGTTQYF	TGTGCCAGCAGCCAAGATAGAGCGGGGGGTACTACGCAGTATTTT	TRBV4-2	15	once	TRBJ2-3	TRBD2
CASSQVPDTQYF	TGTGCCAGCAGCCAAGTTCCCGATACGCAGTATTTT	TRBV4-2	12	.	TRBJ2-3	.
CASSHIRTETSTIEQFF	TGTGCCAGTAGTCATATTCGGACAGAGACGTCTACAATTGAGCAGTTCTTC	TRBV19	17	few	TRBJ2-1	.
CASSLEGAGVNQPQHF	TGTGCCAGCAGCTTAGAAGGGGCAGGGGTCAATCAGCCCCAGCATTTT	TRBV7-2	16	.	TRBJ1-5	.
CASVSGQPGTDTQYF	TGCGCCAGCGTCAGTGGACAGCCAGGGACAGATACGCAGTATTTT	TRBV5-1	15	.	TRBJ2-3	.
CASSQITGSNEKLFF	TGCGCCAGCAGCCAGATCACCGGGAGTAATGAAAAACTGTTTTTT	TRBV4-1	15	many	TRBJ1-4	.
CASRGGGQTRGHF	TGTGCCAGCAGAGGCGGAGGCCAGACCCGGGGGCATTTT	TRBV2	13	once	TRBJ1-5	.
CASSQARGSSGANVLTF	TGCGCCAGCAGCCAAGCGAGGGGCAGCTCTGGGGCCAACGTCCTGACTTTC	TRBV4-3	17	.	TRBJ2-6	.
CASSLGHRGLGELFF	TGCGCCAGCAGCTTGGGCCACAGGGGGCTCGGGGAGCTGTTTTTT	TRBV5-1	15	.	TRBJ2-2	TRBD1
CASSPPKGSAEAFF	TGTGCCAGCAGTCCCCCGAAGGGATCCGCTGAAGCTTTCTTT	TRBV6-5	14	.	TRBJ1-1	.
CASSEVGRGGSETQYF	TGTGCCAGCAGTGAAGTTGGCAGGGGGGGATCAGAGACCCAGTACTTC	TRBV6-1	16	.	TRBJ2-5	.
CASRFGQGNTIYF	TGTGCCAGCAGATTCGGACAGGGAAACACCATATATTTT	TRBV2	13	.	TRBJ1-3	.
CASSRGTGGTEAFF	TGTGCCAGCAGCCGAGGGACAGGGGGCACTGAAGCTTTCTTT	TRBV7-8	14	.	TRBJ1-1	TRBD1
CASSYSARRNTIYF	TGTGCCAGCAGTTACTCAGCCCGGCGGAACACCATATATTTT	TRBV6-6	14	.	TRBJ1-3	.
CASRRTLGAYEQYF	TGCGCCAGCAGGAGGACTCTAGGGGCCTACGAGCAGTACTTC	TRBV5-1	14	.	TRBJ2-7	.
CASSKESQNLVVRMEKFYEQYF	TGTGCCAGCAGCAAAGAAAGTCAAAATCTGGTTGTACGGATGGAGAAATTCTACGAGCAGTACTTC	TRBV21-1	22	few	TRBJ2-7	.
CSVGPVGTEAFF	TGCAGCGTTGGCCCGGTCGGCACTGAAGCTTTCTTT	TRBV29-1	12	.	TRBJ1-1	.
CASSLGGGTDSPLHF	TGTGCCAGCAGCTTAGGGGGGGGGACAGACTCACCCCTCCACTTT	TRBV13	15	.	TRBJ1-6	TRBD1
CASSLDRETQYF	TGTGCCAGCAGCTTAGATCGCGAGACCCAGTACTTC	TRBV11-2	12	.	TRBJ2-5	.